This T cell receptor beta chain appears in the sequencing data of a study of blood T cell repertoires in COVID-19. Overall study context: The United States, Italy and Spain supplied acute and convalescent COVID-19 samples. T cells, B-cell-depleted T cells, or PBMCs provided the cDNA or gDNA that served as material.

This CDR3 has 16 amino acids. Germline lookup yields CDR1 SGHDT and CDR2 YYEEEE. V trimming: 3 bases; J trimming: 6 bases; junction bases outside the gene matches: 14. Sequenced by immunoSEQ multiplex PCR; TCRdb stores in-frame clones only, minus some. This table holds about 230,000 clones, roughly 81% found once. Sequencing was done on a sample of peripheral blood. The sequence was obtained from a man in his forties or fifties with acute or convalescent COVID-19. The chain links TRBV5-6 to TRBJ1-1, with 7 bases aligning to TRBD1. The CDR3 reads CASSWGQGVLNPEAFF. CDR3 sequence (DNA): TGTGCCAGCAGCTGGGGGCAGGGGGTGCTCAACCCTGAAGCTTTCTTT.